The 10 T cell receptor beta chains listed next were all sequenced from one sample in a study of blood T cells in healthy people across ages. A J-beta primer mix and a sample-barcoded 5' primer were used in a second PCR of roughly 7 to 12 cycles. TCRdb re-called the 5' RACE reads with MiXCR, one entry per CDR3 protein. The table has approximately 2,000,000 distinct CDR3 sequences, around 40% seen once. The material sequenced was blood. The receptors were gathered from a human donor in good health.

The sample holds a few counts of this clonotype. This rearrangement joins TRBV7-3 to TRBJ2-3, with D perhaps assigned TRBD1 or TRBD2 (7 bases each). The V end lost 4 bases, the J end lost 8 bases, and 13 bases lay between the germline ends. Germline assignment: CDR1 SGHTA and CDR2 FQGTGA. The CDR3 loop spans 13 amino acids. The CDR3 region is CASSSTGRVTQYF. CDR3 DNA sequence: TGTGCCAGCAGCTCGACAGGGAGGGTTACGCAGTATTTT.

The chain uses TRBV11-1 and TRBJ2-7; possible D gene TRBD2, 5 bases. V was clipped by 7 bases and J by 1 base, with 14 bases between them. This CDR3 region has 14 residues. Germline V gene sequence: CDR1 SGHAT, CDR2 FQDESV (reference sequence). The CDR3 sequence is CASTPAVYSYEQYF. The CDR3 DNA sequence: TGTGCCAGCACCCCAGCGGTTTATTCCTACGAGCAGTACTTC.

On this clonotype itself: It may be a read error: a sequence one base away is much more abundant. V is TRBV7-2 and J is TRBJ1-5; no reliable D call. Germline V gene lookup returns CDR1 SGHTA and CDR2 FQGNSA. Trimming took off 4 bases at V and 4 bases at J, with 11 bases between the two ends. The CDR3 consists of 14 residues. The CDR3 is CASSSRIGNQPQHF. The CDR3 region has the DNA TGTGCCAGCAGCTCCCGAATCGGGAATCAGCCCCAGCATTTT.

The count of this clonotype is one. The V and J genes are TRBV18 and TRBJ2-1; perhaps TRBD2 as D (5 bases). The CDR3 length is 14 residues. Germline V gene sequence: CDR1 KGHSH, CDR2 LQKENI. Trimming took 6 bases from V and 10 from J, leaving 19 bases between them. The CDR3 DNA is TGTGCCAGCTCGCAGATCGGGCGTAGCGTCGAGCAGTTCTTC. Its translation: CASSQIGRSVEQFF.

The rearrangement joins TRBV9 to TRBJ2-4; 12 nucleotides line up with TRBD2. With the DNA end fitting TRBJ2-7 better, the J assignment may be wrong. The CDR3 sequence is 16 residues long. Germline CDR1 and CDR2: SGDLS and YYNGEE. The CDR3 region is CASRGTSGLRSSEQYF. DNA for the CDR3: TGTGCCAGCAGGGGGACTAGCGGGCTCCGAAGTTCCGAGCAGTACTTC.

The rearrangement uses TRBV28 and TRBJ2-3; the match to TRBD1 covers 7 bases. The germline V gene has CDR1 MDHEN and CDR2 SYDVKM. With V trimmed by 6 bases and J by 0 bases, 15 bases remained unmatched. CDR3 length: 18 amino acids. The CDR3 bases are TGTGCCAGCAGCTTTTCGCTCACCGGGACAGCCAGCACAGATACGCAGTATTTT. Encoded protein: CASSFSLTGTASTDTQYF.

For this clonotype: This may come from a read error, since a much larger clone is one base off. The rearrangement uses TRBV20-1 and TRBJ1-2; D might be TRBD1 (5 bases). Germline assignment: CDR1 DFQATT and CDR2 SNEGSKA (reference sequence). The V end lost 4 bases, the J end lost 5 bases, and 14 bases lay between the germline ends. The CDR3 is 13 residues long. This chain's CDR3 is CSAKTDRAYGYTF. The CDR3 nucleotides read TGCAGTGCTAAGACCGACAGAGCTTATGGCTACACCTTC.

This clonotype has only a few counts. A junction boundary mismatches the germline segment, possibly from a read error. This chain uses TRBV11-2 with TRBJ1-2, with TRBD1 as a possible D gene (6 bases). CDR1 is SGHAT, CDR2 FQNNGV, per germline. The CDR3 runs to 15 residues. The CDR3 protein is CASSPLTGSKYGYTF. The CDR3 DNA is TGTGCCAGCAGCCCTTTGACAGGATCTAAGTATGGCTACACCTTC. The full variable domain, completed using reference TRBV11-2 and TRBJ1-2, is EAGVAQSPRYKIIEKRQSVAFWCNPISGHATLYWYQQILGQGPKLLIQFQNNGVVDDSQLPKDRFSAERLKGVDSTLKIQPAKLEDSAVYLCASSPLTGSKYGYTFGSGTRLTVV.

This rearrangement joins TRBV27 to TRBJ2-4, with a tentative D call TRBD1 (5 bases). The germline V gene encodes CDR1 MNHEY and CDR2 SMNVEV (reference sequence). CDR3 size: 14 residues. Trimming removed 3 bases at V and 13 bases at J, with 19 bases between. CDR3 protein: CASSFGLGQGEQYF. DNA of the CDR3: TGTGCCAGCAGTTTCGGCCTGGGTCAGGGTGAGCAGTACTTC.

The CDR3 nucleotides are TGCGCCAGCAGCACCTTAACAGGGGCGAATTCACCCCTCCACTTT. This encodes CASSTLTGANSPLHF. The rearrangement links TRBV5-1 to TRBJ1-6, with 7 positions matching TRBD1. The V segment lost 4 bases and the J segment 7 bases; nucleotides outside the gene matches: 8. Germline V CDR1 and CDR2: SGHRS, YFSETQ. The CDR3 is 15 amino acids.